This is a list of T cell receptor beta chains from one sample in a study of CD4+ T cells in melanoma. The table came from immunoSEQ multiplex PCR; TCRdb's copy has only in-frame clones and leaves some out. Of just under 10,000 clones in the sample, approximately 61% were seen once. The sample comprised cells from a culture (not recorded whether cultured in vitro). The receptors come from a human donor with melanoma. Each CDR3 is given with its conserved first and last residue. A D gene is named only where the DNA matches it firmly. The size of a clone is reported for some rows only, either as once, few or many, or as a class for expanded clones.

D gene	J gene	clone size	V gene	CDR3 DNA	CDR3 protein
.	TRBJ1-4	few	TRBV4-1	TGCGCCAGCAGCCAGAGCCCATCAACTAATGAAAAACTGTTTTTT	CASSQSPSTNEKLFF
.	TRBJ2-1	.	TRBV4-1	TGCGCCAGCAGCCAGGGGACGCGCAATGAGCAGTTCTTC	CASSQGTRNEQFF
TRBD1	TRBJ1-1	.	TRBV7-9	TGTGCCAGCGTTCAGGGGGGCATGAACACTGAAGCTTTCTTT	CASVQGGMNTEAFF
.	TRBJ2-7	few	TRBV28	TGTGCCAGCACCATTCGGGACGGTCGTAACGAGCAGTACTTC	CASTIRDGRNEQYF
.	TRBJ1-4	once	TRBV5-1	TGCGCCAGCAGCACCCGGTCAACTAATGAAAAACTGTTTTTT	CASSTRSTNEKLFF
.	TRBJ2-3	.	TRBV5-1	TGCGCCAGCAGCACCGGACAGACAGATACGCAGTATTTT	CASSTGQTDTQYF
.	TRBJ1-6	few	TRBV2	TGTGCCAGCAGTTCGGCCCTCGGGTTCCCCCTCCACTTT	CASSSALGFPLHF
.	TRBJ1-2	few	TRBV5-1	TGCGCCAGCAGCTTGGCCAGCACCGGGCCCTATGGCTACACCTTC	CASSLASTGPYGYTF
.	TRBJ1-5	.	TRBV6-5	TGTGCCAGCAGGGACGAGGGGCATAGCAATCAGCCCCAGCATTTT	CASRDEGHSNQPQHF
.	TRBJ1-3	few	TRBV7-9	TGTGCCAGCAGCTCTGGAAACACCATATATTTT	CASSSGNTIYF
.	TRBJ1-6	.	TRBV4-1	TGCGCCAGCAGCCAGACCAGCTCCTATAATTCACCCCTCCACTTT	CASSQTSSYNSPLHF
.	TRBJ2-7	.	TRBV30	TGTGCCTGGAATGCGGCAGGCTCCTACGAGCAGTACTTC	CAWNAAGSYEQYF
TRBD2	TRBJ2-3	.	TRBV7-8	TGTGCCAGCAGCTTAGCGACTAGCGGAGGCACAGATACGCAGTATTTT	CASSLATSGGTDTQYF
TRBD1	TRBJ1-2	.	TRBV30	TGTGCCTGGAGTGGTCGACAACAGGGGTGGGGTGGCTACACCTTC	CAWSGRQQGWGGYTF
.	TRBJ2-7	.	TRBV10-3	TGTGCCGTCAGTGAGTCGACTCCCTACGAGCAGTACTTC	CAVSESTPYEQYF